This section outlines one TCR beta chain sequence together with its context. Its antigen is undetermined. The data were produced by immunoSEQ multiplex PCR, yet TCRdb's version contains in-frame clones alone and is incomplete. The sample has 20,000 to 25,000 clones; 82% are singletons. This sample stems from a study of EBV T-cell therapy then PD-1 blockade in nasopharyngeal carcinoma. This CDR3 spans 15 amino acids. V dropped 6 bases and J dropped 6; count of bases not matched to a gene: 7. Looked up from germline, CDR1 is MDHEN and CDR2 is SYDVKM. Treatment defined: AdE1-LMPpoly-expanded autologous EBV-specific T-cell therapy followed by anti-PD-1 nivolumab.

The sequences come from CD8+ T cells from blood, collected at day -245 from a patient whose treatment included autologous EBV-specific T cells and nivolumab. The clonotype originates from a man aged 35-49 years with nasopharyngeal carcinoma. This chain uses TRBV28 with TRBJ2-2; TRBD1 matches at 10 bases. The CDR3 loop reads CASSSGTGDSGELFF. The DNA for the CDR3 is TGTGCCAGCAGCTCCGGGACAGGGGATTCCGGGGAGCTGTTTTTT.